Listed below are T cell receptor beta chains from one sample, sequenced in a study of T-cell reconstitution after alpha-beta-depleted transplantation in children. TCRdb recomputed calls from the PCR reads with MiXCR, one row per CDR3 protein. The table lists about 980,000 distinct CDR3 sequences, around 30% of them singletons. The sequenced sample was PBMCs, mostly from graft donor cells, obtained 360 days after TCRalphabeta/CD19-depleted stem cell transplant. Every receptor here comes from a boy under three years old who had a stem cell transplant for SCID, so the T cells may come from the graft donor. Both conserved end residues are part of each CDR3. Fields, in order: V gene, J gene, clone size, D gene, CDR3 DNA, CDR3 protein. The D gene is left open where the match is weak. Clone size is given for some rows only: seen once, a few or many times, or a class if the clone is expanded.

V gene: TRBV13
J gene: TRBJ2-5
clone size: -
D gene: TRBD1
CDR3 DNA: TGTGCCAGCAGCTTAGGCCTGGGACAGTCGATCCAAGAGACCCAGTACTTC
CDR3 protein: CASSLGLGQSIQETQYF

V gene: TRBV28
J gene: TRBJ1-6
clone size: few
D gene: -
CDR3 DNA: TGTGCCAGCAGTTTATTCCGGAGATTCAATTCACCCCTCCACTTT
CDR3 protein: CASSLFRRFNSPLHF

V gene: TRBV12-3/TRBV12-4
J gene: TRBJ1-1
clone size: few
D gene: TRBD1
CDR3 DNA: TGTGCCAGCAGCAAGGGACAGGTAGAGACTGAAGCTTTCTTT
CDR3 protein: CASSKGQVETEAFF

V gene: TRBV4-3
J gene: TRBJ2-5
clone size: few
D gene: -
CDR3 DNA: TGCGCCAGCAGCCAAGGAAGGTTTAGCTCGGAGGTGGAGACCCAGTACTTC
CDR3 protein: CASSQGRFSSEVETQYF

V gene: TRBV9
J gene: TRBJ2-1
clone size: few
D gene: TRBD1
CDR3 DNA: TGTGCCAGCAGCGCAGGGACAGGGGGTGGGAATGAGCAGTTCTTC
CDR3 protein: CASSAGTGGGNEQFF

V gene: TRBV28
J gene: TRBJ2-5
clone size: once
D gene: -
CDR3 DNA: TGTGCCAGCAGTTCGCCCCATCAAGAGACCCAGTACTTC
CDR3 protein: CASSSPHQETQYF

V gene: TRBV27
J gene: TRBJ2-7
clone size: many
D gene: TRBD1
CDR3 DNA: TGTGCCAGCAGTACCCCGGGACAGGGGAACTACGAGCAGTACTTC
CDR3 protein: CASSTPGQGNYEQYF

V gene: TRBV28
J gene: TRBJ2-3
clone size: -
D gene: TRBD1
CDR3 DNA: TGTGCCAGCAGTTTAGCCGGACAGGGACTGAGCACAGATACGCAGTATTTT
CDR3 protein: CASSLAGQGLSTDTQYF

V gene: TRBV5-6
J gene: TRBJ2-5
clone size: -
D gene: -
CDR3 DNA: TGTGCCAGCAGCTTGCCAGGGGCCCCAACCCAGTACTTC
CDR3 protein: CASSLPGAPTQYF

V gene: TRBV7-8
J gene: TRBJ1-1
clone size: -
D gene: TRBD1
CDR3 DNA: TGTGCCAGCAGCCCGACAGGGGGCCACACTGAAGCTTTCTTT
CDR3 protein: CASSPTGGHTEAFF

V gene: TRBV5-1
J gene: TRBJ2-7
clone size: once
D gene: -
CDR3 DNA: TGCGCCAGCAGCTTACGTCGCGGAGCCATCTCCTACGAGCAGTACTTC
CDR3 protein: CASSLRRGAISYEQYF

V gene: TRBV7-2
J gene: TRBJ2-3
clone size: few
D gene: -
CDR3 DNA: TGTGCCAGCAGCTTAGGTGGGATTTTCACAGATACGCAGTATTTT
CDR3 protein: CASSLGGIFTDTQYF

V gene: TRBV30
J gene: TRBJ1-6
clone size: -
D gene: -
CDR3 DNA: TGTGCCTGGACTAGCGACCCAAGCGCACCCCTCCACTTT
CDR3 protein: CAWTSDPSAPLHF

V gene: TRBV6-5
J gene: TRBJ1-4
clone size: once
D gene: -
CDR3 DNA: TGTGCCAGCAGTTACTACAGGGAAAATGAAAAACTGTTTTTT
CDR3 protein: CASSYYRENEKLFF

V gene: TRBV7-9
J gene: TRBJ2-3
clone size: few
D gene: -
CDR3 DNA: TGTGCCAGCAGCCGACCGGGCAGGCTTTACACAGATACGCAGTATTTT
CDR3 protein: CASSRPGRLYTDTQYF

V gene: TRBV4-1
J gene: TRBJ2-7
clone size: few
D gene: -
CDR3 DNA: TGCGCCAGCAGCCTGGGGATAACGGGGTGGGACGAGCAGTACTTC
CDR3 protein: CASSLGITGWDEQYF

V gene: TRBV7-2
J gene: TRBJ2-2
clone size: few
D gene: -
CDR3 DNA: TGTGCCAGCAGCTCACAGGGACTAACGAACACCGGGGAGCTGTTTTTT
CDR3 protein: CASSSQGLTNTGELFF

V gene: TRBV5-1
J gene: TRBJ1-1
clone size: many
D gene: -
CDR3 DNA: TGCGCCAGCAGCTTGGGGCAGACTTACACTGAAGCTTTCTTT
CDR3 protein: CASSLGQTYTEAFF

V gene: TRBV20-1
J gene: TRBJ2-3
clone size: -
D gene: TRBD1
CDR3 DNA: TGCAGTGCCCCTGGGACAGGGTTGAGGGATACGCAGTATTTT
CDR3 protein: CSAPGTGLRDTQYF

V gene: TRBV4-1
J gene: TRBJ2-1
clone size: few
D gene: TRBD2
CDR3 DNA: TGCGCCAGCAGCCAAGATGCTAGCGGATCCTCCTACAATGAGCAGTTCTTC
CDR3 protein: CASSQDASGSSYNEQFF

V gene: TRBV12-3/TRBV12-4
J gene: TRBJ2-2
clone size: many
D gene: -
CDR3 DNA: TGTGCCAGCAGTTTTAAGGCGGGTAACACCGGGGAGCTGTTTTTT
CDR3 protein: CASSFKAGNTGELFF

V gene: TRBV5-1
J gene: TRBJ2-5
clone size: -
D gene: -
CDR3 DNA: TGCGCCAGCAGCTTGGGGCTAGCTGGCAAGACCCAGTACTTC
CDR3 protein: CASSLGLAGKTQYF

V gene: TRBV29-1
J gene: TRBJ2-5
clone size: -
D gene: TRBD2
CDR3 DNA: TGCAGCGTTGGGTTAGCGGGGAATCAAGAGACCCAGTACTTC
CDR3 protein: CSVGLAGNQETQYF

V gene: TRBV12-3/TRBV12-4
J gene: TRBJ2-1
clone size: -
D gene: TRBD2
CDR3 DNA: TGTGCCAGCAGCCCTCGGGGGGCGGGGGGCAATGAGCAGTTCTTC
CDR3 protein: CASSPRGAGGNEQFF

V gene: TRBV6-1
J gene: TRBJ2-3
clone size: -
D gene: TRBD1
CDR3 DNA: TGTGCCAGTGGAACAGGGGGGACGGCAGATACGCAGTATTTT
CDR3 protein: CASGTGGTADTQYF

V gene: TRBV29-1
J gene: TRBJ2-3
clone size: few
D gene: -
CDR3 DNA: TGCAGCGTTGTCTGGGTGGGGGCTCCTCGAGGAGCAGATACGCAGTATTTT
CDR3 protein: CSVVWVGAPRGADTQYF

V gene: TRBV28
J gene: TRBJ2-7
clone size: few
D gene: -
CDR3 DNA: TGTGCCAGCAGTTTCAGGGGAATTAGCTCCTACGAGCAGTACTTC
CDR3 protein: CASSFRGISSYEQYF

V gene: TRBV12-3/TRBV12-4
J gene: TRBJ1-3
clone size: few
D gene: -
CDR3 DNA: TGTGCCAGCAGTTTATTGGGGAATGGAAACACCATATATTTT
CDR3 protein: CASSLLGNGNTIYF

V gene: TRBV18
J gene: TRBJ2-5
clone size: -
D gene: -
CDR3 DNA: TGTGCCAGCTCACCACTGGCGAATCGTCGGGAGACCCAGTACTTC
CDR3 protein: CASSPLANRRETQYF

V gene: TRBV20-1
J gene: TRBJ2-1
clone size: few
D gene: -
CDR3 DNA: TGCAGTGCAGGCGAGTTGGGCCTCAATGAGCAGTTCTTC
CDR3 protein: CSAGELGLNEQFF

V gene: TRBV5-1
J gene: TRBJ2-1
clone size: once
D gene: TRBD2
CDR3 DNA: TGCGCCAGCAGCTTCGGGGGGGATGCGCATGAGCAGTTCTTC
CDR3 protein: CASSFGGDAHEQFF

V gene: TRBV12-3/TRBV12-4
J gene: TRBJ2-1
clone size: -
D gene: -
CDR3 DNA: TGTGCCAGCAGTCGGGTCCCCTACAATGAGCAGTTCTTC
CDR3 protein: CASSRVPYNEQFF

V gene: TRBV5-1
J gene: TRBJ2-2
clone size: -
D gene: -
CDR3 DNA: TGCGCCAGCAGGCCCCCACAGGGACCCGGGGAGCTGTTTTTT
CDR3 protein: CASRPPQGPGELFF

V gene: TRBV30
J gene: TRBJ2-1
clone size: -
D gene: -
CDR3 DNA: TGTGCCTGGAGTGTAAAGGGCCCTGGCAATGAGCAGTTCTTC
CDR3 protein: CAWSVKGPGNEQFF

V gene: TRBV20-1
J gene: TRBJ2-7
clone size: -
D gene: -
CDR3 DNA: TGCAGTGCTAGAGTATTACTAGCCTACGAGCAGTACTTC
CDR3 protein: CSARVLLAYEQYF

V gene: TRBV18
J gene: TRBJ2-7
clone size: many
D gene: -
CDR3 DNA: TGTGCCAGCTCACCCCGACAGGACTCCTACGAGCAGTACTTC
CDR3 protein: CASSPRQDSYEQYF

V gene: TRBV12-3/TRBV12-4
J gene: TRBJ2-3
clone size: -
D gene: TRBD1
CDR3 DNA: TGTGCCAGCAGTCCTTGGACAGGGGGATTCACAGATACGCAGTATTTT
CDR3 protein: CASSPWTGGFTDTQYF

V gene: TRBV20-1
J gene: TRBJ2-7
clone size: -
D gene: -
CDR3 DNA: TGCAGTGCTAGCGGGGGCGAGCAGTACTTC
CDR3 protein: CSASGGEQYF

V gene: TRBV11-2
J gene: TRBJ2-5
clone size: -
D gene: TRBD2
CDR3 DNA: TGTGCCAGCCACCTGACTAGCGGGGCTAGGAGTGAGACCCAGTACTTC
CDR3 protein: CASHLTSGARSETQYF

V gene: TRBV7-2
J gene: TRBJ1-2
clone size: -
D gene: -
CDR3 DNA: TGTGCCAGCAGCTTAGGTCCTCCCTTCCATGGCTACACCTTC
CDR3 protein: CASSLGPPFHGYTF

V gene: TRBV6-5
J gene: TRBJ2-5
clone size: few
D gene: TRBD2
CDR3 DNA: TGTGCCAGCAGTTACGCTCCAGCGGGGATACAAGAGACCCAGTACTTC
CDR3 protein: CASSYAPAGIQETQYF

V gene: TRBV19
J gene: TRBJ2-1
clone size: -
D gene: -
CDR3 DNA: TGTGCCAGTAGTATAGATGTGTCGGTCGCTGAGCAGTTCTTC
CDR3 protein: CASSIDVSVAEQFF

V gene: TRBV20-1
J gene: TRBJ2-7
clone size: -
D gene: -
CDR3 DNA: TGCAGTGCTAGAGAATACAGGGTTTCGGGGGTCTACGAGCAGTACTTC
CDR3 protein: CSAREYRVSGVYEQYF

V gene: TRBV6-5
J gene: TRBJ2-3
clone size: -
D gene: -
CDR3 DNA: TGTGCCAGCACTTACCTACAGGGAGGGAGAGATACGCAGTATTTT
CDR3 protein: CASTYLQGGRDTQYF

V gene: TRBV9
J gene: TRBJ2-2
clone size: -
D gene: -
CDR3 DNA: TGTGCCAGCAGCGTTGACAGGAACACCGGGGAGCTGTTTTTT
CDR3 protein: CASSVDRNTGELFF

V gene: TRBV5-1
J gene: TRBJ1-1
clone size: -
D gene: TRBD1
CDR3 DNA: TGCACCAGCAGCTTCGGACAGGTCACTGAAGCTTTCTTT
CDR3 protein: CTSSFGQVTEAFF

V gene: TRBV5-1
J gene: TRBJ2-5
clone size: -
D gene: -
CDR3 DNA: TGCGCCAGCAGCTTGGAAGGCTTCGCAGAGACCCAGTACTTC
CDR3 protein: CASSLEGFAETQYF

V gene: TRBV5-1
J gene: TRBJ2-2
clone size: -
D gene: -
CDR3 DNA: TGCGCCAGCAGTGCGGGTGGTAGTCCAGGCACCGGGGAGCTGTTTTTT
CDR3 protein: CASSAGGSPGTGELFF

V gene: TRBV5-1
J gene: TRBJ1-4
clone size: -
D gene: -
CDR3 DNA: TGCGCCAGCAGCTTTCGCGGGGAGGAAAAACTGTTTTTT
CDR3 protein: CASSFRGEEKLFF

V gene: TRBV18
J gene: TRBJ2-2
clone size: few
D gene: -
CDR3 DNA: TGTGCCAGCTCACCAGTGGGCACACCCACCGGGGAGCTGTTTTTT
CDR3 protein: CASSPVGTPTGELFF

V gene: TRBV5-1
J gene: TRBJ1-5
clone size: -
D gene: TRBD1
CDR3 DNA: TGCGCCAGCAGCTCAACAGGGGGAGGCAATCAGCCCCAGCATTTT
CDR3 protein: CASSSTGGGNQPQHF

V gene: TRBV20-1
J gene: TRBJ2-5
clone size: few
D gene: TRBD2
CDR3 DNA: TGCAGCCCGAAAGGGTCTAGCGGGGGACAAGAGACCCAGTACTTC
CDR3 protein: CSPKGSSGGQETQYF

V gene: TRBV20-1
J gene: TRBJ1-2
clone size: -
D gene: TRBD1
CDR3 DNA: TGCAGTGCTAGAGATTGGGGACAGGGAAGAGGGTACACCTTC
CDR3 protein: CSARDWGQGRGYTF

V gene: TRBV12-3/TRBV12-4
J gene: TRBJ2-1
clone size: few
D gene: TRBD2
CDR3 DNA: TGTGCCAGCAGTTTATGGCGGGGGGCCTCTTATATTTACAATGAGCAGTTCTTC
CDR3 protein: CASSLWRGASYIYNEQFF

V gene: TRBV7-9
J gene: TRBJ2-7
clone size: -
D gene: -
CDR3 DNA: TGTGCCAGCAGCTTAGCGATAGGGTTATCAAGCGAGCAGTACTTC
CDR3 protein: CASSLAIGLSSEQYF

V gene: TRBV7-2
J gene: TRBJ1-5
clone size: -
D gene: TRBD1
CDR3 DNA: TGTGCCAGCAGCCCGGACAGGTACAATCAGCCCCAGCATTTT
CDR3 protein: CASSPDRYNQPQHF

V gene: TRBV20-1
J gene: TRBJ2-5
clone size: -
D gene: TRBD2
CDR3 DNA: TGCAGTGCTAGGGCGTGGACTAGTCCGTCGGAGACCCAGTACTTC
CDR3 protein: CSARAWTSPSETQYF

V gene: TRBV3-1
J gene: TRBJ2-5
clone size: few
D gene: TRBD2
CDR3 DNA: TGTGCCAGCAGCCACGATAGCGGGGGGGCTGAGACCCAGTACTTC
CDR3 protein: CASSHDSGGAETQYF

V gene: TRBV6-1
J gene: TRBJ2-4
clone size: few
D gene: TRBD1
CDR3 DNA: TGTGCCAGCGGCTACAGGGGAAACATTCAGTACTTC
CDR3 protein: CASGYRGNIQYF

V gene: TRBV5-1
J gene: TRBJ2-1
clone size: -
D gene: TRBD2
CDR3 DNA: TGCGCCAGCAGCCGGACTAGCGAGTACAATGAGCAGTTCTTC
CDR3 protein: CASSRTSEYNEQFF